This passage covers 17 T cell receptor beta chains from one sample sequenced in a study of blood T cells in healthy people across ages. The authors ran a second PCR of 7 to 11 cycles using a sample-barcoded 5' primer and a J-beta primer mix. TCRdb reanalysed the 5' RACE reads using MiXCR and keeps one entry per CDR3 protein. The sample has approximately 810,000 distinct CDR3 sequences, about 36% seen once. Sequencing input: blood. The receptors come from a man younger than 35 in good health.

The chain combines TRBV6-6 with TRBJ2-5; TRBD2 agrees at 12 bases. V dropped 0 bases and J dropped 1; count of bases not matched to a gene: 3. Per germline, CDR1 MNHNY and CDR2 SVGAGI (reference sequence). The CDR3 has 17 residues. The chain's CDR3 is CASSYSPSGGGQETQYF. The CDR3 bases are TGTGCCAGCAGTTACTCCCCTAGCGGGGGGGGCCAAGAGACCCAGTACTTC.

This clonotype has more than one count but fewer than ten. The chain employs TRBV20-1 and TRBJ2-1, with 15 positions matching TRBD2. CDR3 length equals 15 residues. The germline gives CDR1 DFQATT, CDR2 SNEGSKA (reference sequence). With 6 bases clipped from V and 9 bases from J, the junction kept 9 bases outside the gene matches. The CDR3 sequence: CSAGLAGGSFTEQFF. The CDR3, as DNA: TGCAGTGCGGGACTAGCGGGGGGCTCGTTCACTGAGCAGTTCTTC.

J is TRBJ1-1 and V is TRBV2, with a possible D match to TRBD1 (5 bases). Trimming took 8 bases from V and 6 from J, leaving 19 bases between them. Germline CDR1 SNHLY, CDR2 FYNNEI. The CDR3 extends over 14 amino acids. In DNA, the CDR3 is TGTGCCAGCCGGGGGGAGTTACAGTTCGCTGAAGCTTTCTTT. Residues: CASRGELQFAEAFF.

About this clonotype: A much larger clone differs by one base, so this may be a read error. This chain uses TRBV12-3 or TRBV12-4 with TRBJ2-5; D is ambiguous. The CDR3 is 12 residues long. V was trimmed by 5 bases and J by 11 bases, leaving 15 bases between them. This chain's CDR3 is CASSLDGGEQYF. The CDR3 region has the DNA TGTGCCAGCAGTCTCGATGGCGGTGAGCAGTACTTC.

The chain couples TRBV20-1 to TRBJ2-1, with TRBD1 as a possible D gene (6 bases). Germline CDR1 and CDR2: DFQATT and SNEGSKA (reference sequence). There are 15 residues in the CDR3. The CDR3: CIFHPRGCSYNEQFF. The DNA for the CDR3 is TGCATATTTCACCCCAGGGGATGTTCCTACAATGAGCAGTTCTTC.

In its sample, this clonotype was seen a few times. The chain recombines TRBV20-1 with TRBJ2-3; maybe TRBD1 (6 bases). Trimming pared 5 bases from V and 5 bases from J, leaving 11 bases between. This CDR3 is built from 12 residues. The germline V gene has CDR1 DFQATT and CDR2 SNEGSKA (reference sequence). In DNA, the CDR3 is TGCAGTGCTGCCCCAGGGGTAGATACGCAGTATTTT. This translates into CSAAPGVDTQYF.

The chain employs TRBV10-3 and TRBJ1-2; D is undetermined. V lost 0 bases, J lost 5 bases, and 7 bases lay in between. The CDR3 is made up of 13 amino acids. Germline V lookup: CDR1 ENHRY, CDR2 SYGVKD. The DNA of the CDR3 is TGTGCCATCAGTGAGTCGACCGAGTATGGCTACACCTTC. This gives the protein CAISESTEYGYTF.

This rearrangement joins TRBV7-3 to TRBJ2-1; D gene uncertain. Gene TRBJ2-7 matches the end of the DNA better, so the J call may be wrong. Germline loops: CDR1 SGHTA, CDR2 FQGTGA. The CDR3 covers 15 residues. DNA for the CDR3: TGTGCCAGCAGCTTAACGGTCGGAAACTACAATGAGCAGTACTTC. It specifies CASSLTVGNYNEQYF.

This clonotype occurred a few times. A read error is possible here, since a much larger clone lies one base away. The V gene is TRBV20-1, the J gene TRBJ1-1; D not resolved. The germline V gene encodes CDR1 DFQATT and CDR2 SNEGSKA (reference sequence). V lost 6 bases to trimming and J lost 4 bases, with 12 bases between them. There are 12 residues in the CDR3. DNA of the CDR3: TGCAGTGCGGGTGATGTGGGCACTGAAGCTTTCTTT. Its translation: CSAGDVGTEAFF.

The chain joins TRBV30 to TRBJ1-2; 7 bases agree with TRBD1. V trimming: 8 bases; J trimming: 4 bases; junction bases outside the gene matches: 13. CDR1 and CDR2 (germline): GTSNPN, SVGIG (reference sequence). The CDR3 loop spans 14 amino acids. The CDR3 region has the DNA TGTGCCGGGCAGAGGGACAGATCAATCTATGGCTACACCTTC. As protein: CAGQRDRSIYGYTF.

This clonotype was counted between two and nine times. The rearrangement links TRBV20-1 to TRBJ2-3; D perhaps matches TRBD2 (6 bases). Looked up from germline, CDR1 is DFQATT and CDR2 is SNEGSKA (reference sequence). The length of the CDR3 is 15 residues. V lost 0 bases and J 5 bases, leaving 15 bases between the germline ends. This CDR3 reads CSARDRAGKRDTQYF. The DNA of the CDR3 is TGCAGTGCTAGAGATAGGGCGGGGAAACGAGATACGCAGTATTTT.

This clonotype was recorded a few times. This rearrangement joins TRBV7-2 to TRBJ1-2, with D unresolved. This CDR3 region has 18 residues. CDR1 and CDR2 from the germline V gene are SGHTA and FQGNSA. V shed 8 bases and J shed 3 bases, with 28 bases lying between them. This CDR3 reads CASSNQEKDDPLHYGYTF. The CDR3 DNA reads TGTGCCAGCTCAAACCAGGAGAAGGATGACCCCCTCCACTATGGCTACACCTTC.

This clonotype was counted ten times or more. The rearrangement joins TRBV5-5 to TRBJ1-2, with unresolved D. CDR1 is SGHKS, CDR2 YYEKEE, per germline (reference sequence). The V end was cut by 0 bases, the J end by 0 bases, with 9 bases between. This CDR3 has 15 amino acids. The CDR3 region has the DNA TGTGCCAGCAGCTTGGCTGCAGGAACTAACTATGGCTACACCTTC. Protein: CASSLAAGTNYGYTF.

This clonotype was seen a handful of times. The chain couples TRBV20-1 to TRBJ1-6, with 7 bases lining up with TRBD1. The germline V gene has CDR1 DFQATT and CDR2 SNEGSKA (reference sequence). This CDR3 region has 16 residues. V lost 1 base to trimming and J lost 6 bases; unmatched junction nucleotides: 9. The CDR3 sequence: CSARGPNRGGNSPLHF. CDR3 bases: TGCAGTGCTAGAGGTCCGAACAGGGGAGGTAATTCACCCCTCCACTTT.

V is TRBV7-6 and J is TRBJ2-3, with no clear D. The germline V and J ends were trimmed by 1 base and 0 bases, with 11 bases remaining between them. Germline CDR1 reads SGHVS; CDR2 reads FNYEAQ. The CDR3 totals 16 residues. In DNA, the CDR3 is TGTGCCAGCAGCTTAGGGGCCGCCCAGAGCACAGATACGCAGTATTTT. Translated: CASSLGAAQSTDTQYF.

This clonotype was counted many times. The genes are TRBV2 and TRBJ1-5; a weak D match, TRBD1 (5 bases). The length of the CDR3 is 12 residues. The germline CDR1 and CDR2 sequences are SNHLY and FYNNEI. V was trimmed by 6 bases and J by 11 bases, leaving 14 bases between them. The CDR3, as DNA: TGTGCCAGCAGGGGGACGGCGGCAGCCCAGCATTTT. This sequence encodes CASRGTAAAQHF.

In regard to this clonotype: A much larger clone differs by one base, so this may be a read error. The rearrangement uses TRBV7-9 and TRBJ2-3; 8 bases are a match to TRBD2. This CDR3 is 15 amino acids long. The V and J ends lost 3 bases and 3 bases, in that order; junction bases with no gene match: 5. CDR1 SEHNR and CDR2 FQNEAQ come from the germline V gene (reference sequence). The CDR3 DNA reads as TGTGCCAGCAGCTTCGCGCCTAGCGGGACAGATACGCAGTATTTT. This translates into CASSFAPSGTDTQYF.